These 13 T cell receptor beta chains were sequenced from one sample in a study of CXCR3-negative and CXCR3-positive naive CD8 T cells. Study conclusions and caveats: CXCR3-positive naive cells had TRB CDR3s that were more hydrophobic than CXCR3-negative naive cells had.

The libraries of TRB cDNA were prepared using 5' RACE with UMI labels. With the 5' RACE reads reprocessed, TCRdb shows one record per CDR3 protein and no DNA. In all, the sample yields around 63,000 distinct CDR3 sequences. No antigen is known for these receptors. The specimen was naive CXCR3+ CD8+ T cells from blood. Subset given: CD45RO-CCR7+CD27+CD95- naive CD8+ T cells expressing CXCR3 (TNR3+). These receptors came from a human donor in good health. Some clones in this sample may be carry-over from other donors' samples.

The J gene is TRBJ2-7, the V gene TRBV10-3; TCRdb proposes TRBD1, but this gene call is untestable without DNA. Germline V gene sequence: CDR1 ENHRY, CDR2 SYGVKD. The CDR3 contains 12 residues. The CDR3 is CAISESSTGQYF.

The chain uses TRBV12-3 or TRBV12-4 and TRBJ2-1; TCRdb indicates TRBD1, and absent DNA this call remains unverified. The CDR3 runs 18 residues. CDR3 region: CASSFQRLLRVPNNEQFF.

The chain couples TRBV4-3 to TRBJ1-1; with no DNA, the TCRdb D assignment of TRBD1 cannot be verified. CDR1 is LGHNA and CDR2 is YSLEER in the germline V gene. The CDR3 totals 17 residues. The chain's CDR3 is CASSQGVPGQGNTEAFF.

The chain carries TRBV2 and TRBJ2-5. This CDR3 spans 14 amino acids. CDR1 is SNHLY, CDR2 FYNNEI, per germline. The CDR3: CASSEFGDQETQYF.

V and J are TRBV5-4 and TRBJ2-7; absent DNA, TCRdb's TRBD2 call cannot be checked. Germline V gene lookup returns CDR1 SGHNT and CDR2 YYREEE (reference sequence). CDR3 length: 14 residues. CDR3 region: CASSSGRALYEQYF.

The chain links TRBV29-1 to TRBJ2-1; the TRBD1 assignment by TCRdb is unverifiable without DNA. The CDR3 has 15 residues. Germline CDR1 SQVTM, CDR2 ANQGSEA. CDR3 region: CSATRGAQGYNEQFF.

The chain employs TRBV4-3 and TRBJ1-1. The CDR3 runs to 13 residues. Germline CDR1 is LGHNA and CDR2 is YSLEER. The CDR3 is CASSQESYTEAFF.

The chain employs TRBV12-3 or TRBV12-4 and TRBJ1-5; TCRdb names TRBD1, which stays unverified in the absence of DNA. This CDR3 comprises 19 residues. CDR3 amino acids: CASSTQPGQGADGDQPQHF.

This chain links TRBV20-1 with TRBJ2-7. Germline V gene lookup returns CDR1 DFQATT and CDR2 SNEGSKA (reference sequence). CDR3 length equals 13 residues. CDR3 in amino acids: CSAREGLSYEQYF.

The chain combines TRBV6-6 with TRBJ2-5; the D gene TCRdb calls, TRBD1, cannot be checked with no DNA. Germline values: CDR1 MNHNY, CDR2 SVGAGI (reference sequence). The CDR3 covers 14 residues. The CDR3: CASKPGVGDETQYF.

The rearrangement joins TRBV5-1 to TRBJ1-1. This CDR3 region has 13 residues. Germline CDR1 is SGHRS and CDR2 is YFSETQ. CDR3 residues: CASSLRGNTEAFF.

The chain employs TRBV7-2 and TRBJ2-3. Germline CDR1 reads SGHTA; CDR2 reads FQGNSA. This CDR3 has 12 residues. CDR3 region: CASSVRLDTQYF.

The chain has TRBV5-4 and TRBJ1-2; the D call from TCRdb, TRBD1, cannot be confirmed without DNA. This CDR3 contains 17 residues. Looked up from germline, CDR1 is SGHNT and CDR2 is YYREEE (reference sequence). CDR3 sequence reads: CASSDIGAGDANYGYTF.